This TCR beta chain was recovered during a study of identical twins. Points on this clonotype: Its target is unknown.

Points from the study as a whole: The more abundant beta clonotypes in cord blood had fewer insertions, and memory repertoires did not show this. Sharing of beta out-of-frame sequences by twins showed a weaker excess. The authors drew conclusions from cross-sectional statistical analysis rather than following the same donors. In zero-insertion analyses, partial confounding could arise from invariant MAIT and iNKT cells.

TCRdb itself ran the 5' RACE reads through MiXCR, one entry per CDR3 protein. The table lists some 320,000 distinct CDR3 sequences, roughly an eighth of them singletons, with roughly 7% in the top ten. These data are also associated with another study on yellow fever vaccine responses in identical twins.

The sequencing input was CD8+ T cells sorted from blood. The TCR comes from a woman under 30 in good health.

CDR3 DNA: TGTGCCAGCAGTTTGGGGACTAGCGGTGATACGCAGTATTTT. Protein sequence: CASSLGTSGDTQYF. The V call is TRBV28, the J call TRBJ2-3; 11 positions agree with TRBD2. The junction had 2 bases not matched to a gene; V was cut back by 3 bases and J by 6 bases. CDR1 is MDHEN and CDR2 is SYDVKM in the germline V gene. The CDR3 extends over 14 amino acids.